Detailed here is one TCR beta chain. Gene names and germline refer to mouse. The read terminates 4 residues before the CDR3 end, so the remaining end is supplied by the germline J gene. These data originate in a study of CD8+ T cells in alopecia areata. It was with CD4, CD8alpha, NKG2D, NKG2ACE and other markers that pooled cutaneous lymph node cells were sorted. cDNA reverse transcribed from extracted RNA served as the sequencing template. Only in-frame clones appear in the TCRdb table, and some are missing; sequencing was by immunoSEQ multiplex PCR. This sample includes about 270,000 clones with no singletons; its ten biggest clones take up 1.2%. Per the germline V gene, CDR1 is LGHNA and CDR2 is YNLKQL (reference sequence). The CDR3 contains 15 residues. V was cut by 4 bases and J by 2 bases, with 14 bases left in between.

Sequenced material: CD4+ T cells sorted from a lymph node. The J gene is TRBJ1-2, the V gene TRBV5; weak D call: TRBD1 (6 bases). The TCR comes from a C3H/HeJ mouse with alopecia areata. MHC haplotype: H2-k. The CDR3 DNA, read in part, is TGTGCCAGCAGCCCCTCAGGGGCGGGGAACTCC. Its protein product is CASSPSGAGNS. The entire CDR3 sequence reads CASSPSGAGNSDYTF.